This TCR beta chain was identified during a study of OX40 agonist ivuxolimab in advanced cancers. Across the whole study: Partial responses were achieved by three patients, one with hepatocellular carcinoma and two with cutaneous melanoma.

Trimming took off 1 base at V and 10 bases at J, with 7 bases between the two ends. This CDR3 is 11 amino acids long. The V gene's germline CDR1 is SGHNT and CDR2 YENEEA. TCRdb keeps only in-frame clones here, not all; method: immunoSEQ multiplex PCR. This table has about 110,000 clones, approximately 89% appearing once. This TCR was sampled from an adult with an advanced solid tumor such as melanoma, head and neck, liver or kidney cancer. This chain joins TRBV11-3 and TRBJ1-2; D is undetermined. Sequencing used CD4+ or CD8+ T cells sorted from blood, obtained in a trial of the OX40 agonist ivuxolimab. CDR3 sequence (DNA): TGTGCCAGCAGCTTAGGGCAGGACTACACCTTC. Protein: CASSLGQDYTF. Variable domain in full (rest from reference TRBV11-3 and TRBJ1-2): EAGVVQSPRYKIIEKKQPVAFWCNPISGHNTLYWYLQNLGQGPELLIRYENEEAVDDSQLPKDRFSAERLKGVDSTLKIQPAELGDSAVYLCASSLGQDYTFGSGTRLTVV.